The 29 T cell receptor beta chains given below trace back to one sample, sequenced in a study of T cells in Graves' hyperthyroidism and ophthalmopathy. TCR beta CDR3 regions were amplified from RNA. The TCR CDR3 was amplified in a first-round RT-PCR using the HTBI primer set. TCRdb ran MiXCR on the multiplex PCR reads and lists one entry per CDR3 protein. Here the sample spans hundreds of thousands of distinct CDR3 sequences, under 15% being singletons. Sequences were obtained from blood. The receptors derive from a woman between 40 and 50 years old with Graves' ophthalmopathy.

Ten or more counts support this clonotype. The chain combines TRBV20-1 with TRBJ1-2; the D is unclear. CDR1 is DFQATT and CDR2 is SNEGSKA in the germline V gene (reference sequence). CDR3 length: 15 amino acids. V shed 1 base and J shed 2 bases, with 14 bases lying between them. This CDR3 reads CSARGKTESNYGYTF. CDR3 nucleotide sequence: TGCAGTGCTAGAGGGAAAACAGAATCCAACTATGGCTACACCTTC.

This clonotype was detected a few times. The J gene is TRBJ1-1, the V gene TRBV20-1, with TRBD1 matching 7 bases. Germline V gene lookup returns CDR1 DFQATT and CDR2 SNEGSKA (reference sequence). The ends lost 6 bases at V and 2 bases at J; junction bases unmatched: 9. The length of the CDR3 is 14 residues. The CDR3 DNA follows: TGCAGTGCCCGGCGAGGGGGCATCAACACTGAAGCTTTCTTT. It is translated as CSARRGGINTEAFF.

This clonotype was recorded at least ten times. The V and J genes are TRBV12-3 or TRBV12-4 and TRBJ2-5; D call uncertain. V gave up 6 bases and J gave up 1 base, with 15 bases separating them. The CDR3 sequence is 15 residues long. The CDR3 region has the DNA TGTGCCAGCAGCTCTTATATTGCGGCCCAAGAGACCCAGTACTTC. This gives the protein CASSSYIAAQETQYF.

This clonotype was seen at least ten times. The chain combines TRBV12-3 or TRBV12-4 with TRBJ2-7, with no clear D. The CDR3 length is 12 residues. The V gene lost 6 bases and the J gene lost 5 bases, with 11 bases spanning the gap. This CDR3 is CASSSFRNEQYF. DNA of the CDR3: TGTGCCAGCAGCTCGTTCCGGAACGAGCAGTACTTC.

At least ten counts were recorded for this clonotype. The chain is built from TRBV7-2 and TRBJ2-7; D is undetermined. The germline V gene encodes CDR1 SGHTA and CDR2 FQGNSA. Trimming took 1 base from V and 2 from J, leaving 12 bases between them. This CDR3 is 15 amino acids long. Here the CDR3 reads CASSLGGFTTYEQYF. The CDR3 DNA reads TGTGCCAGCAGCTTAGGCGGATTCACCACCTACGAGCAGTACTTC. Drawing the rest from reference TRBV7-2 and TRBJ2-7, the complete variable domain is GAGVSQSPSNKVTEKGKDVELRCDPISGHTALYWYRQSLGQGLEFLIYFQGNSAPDKSGLPSDRFSAERTGGSVSTLTIQRTQQEDSAVYLCASSLGGFTTYEQYFGPGTRLTVT.

This clonotype was counted at least ten times. The chain joins TRBV10-3 to TRBJ2-7; D is unresolved. V lost 2 bases and J lost 4, with 6 bases in between. This CDR3 is 12 amino acids long. Germline CDR1 is ENHRY and CDR2 is SYGVKD. In DNA, the CDR3 is TGTGCCATCAGTGAGGGGAAATACGAGCAGTACTTC. It is translated as CAISEGKYEQYF.

This clonotype was counted ten times or more. The chain has TRBV2 and TRBJ2-5; D unresolved. The CDR3 contains 14 residues. V lost 6 bases, J lost 5 bases, and 16 bases lay in between. The germline CDR1 and CDR2 sequences are SNHLY and FYNNEI. CDR3: CASRRSYVSETQYF. CDR3 in DNA: TGTGCCAGCAGAAGGTCCTACGTCTCGGAGACCCAGTACTTC.

This clonotype was seen at least ten times. The junction departs from germline at one end; a sequencing error may be responsible. V usage is TRBV9 and J usage is TRBJ2-7; 7 bases agree with TRBD2. The CDR3 length is 15 residues. Germline V lookup: CDR1 SGDLS, CDR2 YYNGEE. The CDR3 protein is CTSSVGSSGFYEQYF. The CDR3 nucleotides read TGTACCAGCAGCGTAGGCTCTAGCGGATTCTACGAGCAGTACTTC. Full variable domain (missing parts from reference TRBV9 and TRBJ2-7): DSGVTQTPKHLITATGQRVTLRCSPRSGDLSVYWYQQSLDQGLQFLIQYYNGEERAKGNILERFSAQQFPDLHSELNLSSLELGDSALYFCTSSVGSSGFYEQYFGPGTRLTVT.

This clonotype has at least ten counts. This chain uses TRBV12-3 or TRBV12-4 with TRBJ2-6; a possible D gene is TRBD1 (6 bases). The CDR3 is made up of 15 amino acids. V was pared by 6 bases and J by 0 bases, with 9 bases between. CDR3 in amino acids: CASRSGVSGANVLTF. The CDR3 DNA follows: TGTGCCAGCAGGTCAGGGGTCTCTGGGGCCAACGTCCTGACTTTC.

This clonotype has ten or more counts. The chain recombines TRBV15 with TRBJ2-2, with D perhaps matching TRBD2 (5 bases). Germline assignment: CDR1 LNHNV and CDR2 YYDKDF (reference sequence). The V and J ends lost 3 bases and 0 bases respectively, with 8 bases between them. There are 15 residues in the CDR3. Here the CDR3 DNA reads TGTGCCACCAGCAGTCAACTAGCGAACACCGGGGAGCTGTTTTTT. Residues: CATSSQLANTGELFF.

This clonotype was observed at least ten times. The chain joins TRBV27 to TRBJ2-7; 12 bases are a match to TRBD2. The CDR3 is made up of 18 amino acids. V lost 0 bases, J lost 3 bases, and 9 bases stayed unmatched. Per germline, CDR1 MNHEY and CDR2 SMNVEV (reference sequence). In DNA, the CDR3 is TGTGCCAGCAGTTTATCCTGGCTAGCGGGAGGGTCGGGCTACGAGCAGTACTTC. It yields the protein CASSLSWLAGGSGYEQYF.

This clonotype was seen a handful of times. The chain employs TRBV9 and TRBJ2-2, with 10 positions matching TRBD2. This CDR3 comprises 16 residues. Germline values: CDR1 SGDLS, CDR2 YYNGEE. V was clipped by 1 base and J by 5 bases; unmatched bases: 5. The CDR3 nucleotides are TGTGCCAGCAGCGTACAACCGGGACTAGCGACCGGGGAGCTGTTTTTT. The encoded protein is CASSVQPGLATGELFF.

Regarding this clonotype: This may come from a read error, since a much larger clone is one base off. The chain uses TRBV6-1 and TRBJ2-7; TRBD1 matches at 9 bases. The CDR3 loop spans 13 amino acids. Germline loops: CDR1 MNHNS, CDR2 SASEGT. CDR3 nucleotide sequence: TGTTCCAGCAGGGGGACAGGGTTCCGCGAGCAGTACTTC. Translation gives CSSRGTGFREQYF.

This clonotype was recorded many times. V and J are TRBV20-1 and TRBJ1-2; 7 bases map to TRBD1. The CDR3 is 12 residues long. V gave up 6 bases and J gave up 3 bases; unmatched junction bases: 4. Germline V gene sequence: CDR1 DFQATT, CDR2 SNEGSKA (reference sequence). CDR3 nucleotide sequence: TGCAGTGCCACAGGGGTGGACTATGGCTACACCTTC. Its translation: CSATGVDYGYTF.

The chain carries TRBV14 and TRBJ2-7; D is unclear. The V end lost 1 base, the J end lost 4 bases, and 11 bases lay between the germline ends. Germline loops: CDR1 SGHDN, CDR2 FVKESK. This CDR3 has 14 residues. This CDR3 reads CASSQAGPWYEQYF. In DNA form, the CDR3 reads TGTGCCAGCAGCCAAGCCGGACCGTGGTACGAGCAGTACTTC. The entire variable domain, with the rest obtained from reference TRBV14 and TRBJ2-7, is as follows: EAGVTQFPSHSVIEKGQTVTLRCDPISGHDNLYWYRRVMGKEIKFLLHFVKESKQDESGMPNNRFLAERTGGTYSTLKVQPAELEDSGVYFCASSQAGPWYEQYFGPGTRLTVT.

This clonotype was seen at least ten times. This CDR3 reads CASSIAEVGYEQYF. CDR3 sequence (DNA): TGTGCCAGTAGTATAGCAGAGGTCGGTTACGAGCAGTACTTC. V gene TRBV19 combines with J gene TRBJ2-7; D unclear. V lost 1 base and J 4 bases, leaving 11 bases between the germline ends. CDR1 is LNHDA, CDR2 SQIVND, per germline (reference sequence). The CDR3 is made up of 14 amino acids.

This clonotype was counted at least ten times. The chain links TRBV9 to TRBJ1-2; no reliable D call. Germline loops: CDR1 SGDLS, CDR2 YYNGEE. Trimming cost V 0 bases and J 7 bases, with 19 bases left between them. The CDR3 is made up of 16 amino acids. CDR3 nucleotides: TGTGCCAGCAGCGTAGGTAGAGACTCGGTGCGAGGTGGCTACACCTTC. Protein sequence: CASSVGRDSVRGGYTF.

This clonotype was detected ten times or more. The chain joins TRBV18 to TRBJ2-2; 7 bases align to TRBD2. Germline lookup yields CDR1 KGHSH and CDR2 LQKENI. The CDR3 runs to 16 residues. V lost 1 base and J lost 0; bases outside the gene matches: 2. As DNA, the CDR3 is TGTGCCAGCTCACCACAAGGGAGGGCGAACACCGGGGAGCTGTTTTTT. It translates to CASSPQGRANTGELFF.

The chain is built from TRBV29-1 and TRBJ1-3; perhaps TRBD1 as D (6 bases). The CDR3 loop spans 15 amino acids. The germline V and J ends were trimmed by 0 bases and 0 bases, with 9 bases remaining between them. Germline V gene data show CDR1 as SQVTM and CDR2 as ANQGSEA. CDR3 sequence: CSVEETGFSGNTIYF. In DNA, the CDR3 is TGCAGCGTTGAAGAAACAGGGTTCTCTGGAAACACCATATATTTT.

The table lists this clonotype with a few counts. The rearrangement links TRBV3-1 to TRBJ2-4; 8 bases align to TRBD2. V lost 4 bases, J lost 6 bases, and 11 bases stayed unmatched. The CDR3 consists of 16 residues. The germline gives CDR1 LGHDT, CDR2 YNNKEL (reference sequence). The CDR3 DNA reads TGTGCCAGCAGCCTAGCTACAGCGGGAGAGGGAAACATTCAGTACTTC. Encoded protein: CASSLATAGEGNIQYF.

This clonotype was counted many times. This chain links TRBV6-1 with TRBJ1-2; the D gene is possibly TRBD1 (6 bases). Trimming removed 5 bases from V and 1 base from J, with 11 bases in between. In germline, CDR1 is MNHNS, CDR2 SASEGT. The CDR3 length is 14 residues. The CDR3 sequence: CASSKQGNNYGYTF. The CDR3, as DNA: TGTGCCAGCAGTAAACAGGGAAATAACTATGGCTACACCTTC.

This rearrangement joins TRBV24-1 to TRBJ2-7, with 11 bases fitting TRBD1. The CDR3 length is 17 residues. V shed 7 bases, J shed 3 bases, and the junction held 13 bases outside the gene matches. Germline assignment: CDR1 KGHDR and CDR2 SFDVKD. In DNA, the CDR3 is TGTGCCACCAGAAAGCTCGGACAGGGGGCGGGCAACTACGAGCAGTACTTC. Encoded protein: CATRKLGQGAGNYEQYF.

This chain connects TRBV12-3 or TRBV12-4 to TRBJ1-1; D remains unclear. Trimming cost V 6 bases and J 5 bases, with 16 bases left between them. CDR3 size: 14 residues. The CDR3 bases are TGTGCCAGCAGCCTCGGACCCCTAGGGACTGAAGCTTTCTTT. Its translation is CASSLGPLGTEAFF.

This clonotype came up a few times. The V call is TRBV18, the J call TRBJ2-7, with 8 bases fitting TRBD2. The germline CDR1 and CDR2 sequences are KGHSH and LQKENI. V gave up 5 bases and J gave up 5 bases; unmatched junction bases: 5. There are 13 residues in the CDR3. The CDR3 nucleotides are TGTGCCAGCTCAATCCCGGGACTAGACGAGCAGTACTTC. It translates to CASSIPGLDEQYF.

This chain's CDR3 is CASSYRAGPRYGYTF. Here the CDR3 DNA reads TGTGCCAGCAGTTACAGGGCAGGGCCTCGCTATGGCTACACCTTC. The J gene is TRBJ1-2, the V gene TRBV6-2 or TRBV6-3; D possibly corresponds to TRBD1 (5 bases). CDR3 length: 15 amino acids. The germline V gene has CDR1 MNHEY and CDR2 SVGEGT. V gave up 2 bases and J gave up 4 bases, with 14 bases separating them.

This clonotype was recorded at least ten times. V and J are TRBV11-2 and TRBJ1-5; 11 bases line up with TRBD1. Looked up from germline, CDR1 is SGHAT and CDR2 is FQNNGV. The CDR3 has 16 amino acids. V lost 7 bases to trimming and J lost 3 bases; unmatched junction nucleotides: 8. CDR3 amino acids: CASNRTGGTFNQPQHF. The CDR3 region has the DNA TGTGCCAGCAACCGGACAGGGGGCACCTTCAATCAGCCCCAGCATTTT.

This clonotype was observed many times. The J gene is TRBJ1-5, the V gene TRBV2; D is perhaps TRBD1 (6 bases). V was clipped by 6 bases and J by 7 bases, with 16 bases between them. The CDR3 runs 14 residues. CDR1 and CDR2 from the germline V gene are SNHLY and FYNNEI. The CDR3: CASRDSLGGQPQHF. The DNA of the CDR3 is TGTGCCAGCAGAGACAGTCTAGGGGGGCAGCCCCAGCATTTT.

The CDR3 DNA sequence: TGTGCCAGCAGCCAAAGGGGAGGGACCGGCTACACCTTC. It encodes CASSQRGGTGYTF. This rearrangement joins TRBV3-1 to TRBJ1-2, with D possibly matching TRBD1 (5 bases). Germline CDR1 LGHDT, CDR2 YNNKEL (reference sequence). The CDR3 runs to 13 residues. V was clipped by 2 bases and J by 8 bases, with 12 bases between them.

This clonotype occurred many times. The gene calls are TRBV24-1 and TRBJ1-2; D remains unclear. The CDR3 length is 12 residues. Looked up from germline, CDR1 is KGHDR and CDR2 is SFDVKD. Trimming removed 3 bases at V and 4 bases at J, with 5 bases between. The CDR3 sequence: CATSDGIYGYTF. DNA of the CDR3: TGTGCCACCAGTGATGGGATCTATGGCTACACCTTC.